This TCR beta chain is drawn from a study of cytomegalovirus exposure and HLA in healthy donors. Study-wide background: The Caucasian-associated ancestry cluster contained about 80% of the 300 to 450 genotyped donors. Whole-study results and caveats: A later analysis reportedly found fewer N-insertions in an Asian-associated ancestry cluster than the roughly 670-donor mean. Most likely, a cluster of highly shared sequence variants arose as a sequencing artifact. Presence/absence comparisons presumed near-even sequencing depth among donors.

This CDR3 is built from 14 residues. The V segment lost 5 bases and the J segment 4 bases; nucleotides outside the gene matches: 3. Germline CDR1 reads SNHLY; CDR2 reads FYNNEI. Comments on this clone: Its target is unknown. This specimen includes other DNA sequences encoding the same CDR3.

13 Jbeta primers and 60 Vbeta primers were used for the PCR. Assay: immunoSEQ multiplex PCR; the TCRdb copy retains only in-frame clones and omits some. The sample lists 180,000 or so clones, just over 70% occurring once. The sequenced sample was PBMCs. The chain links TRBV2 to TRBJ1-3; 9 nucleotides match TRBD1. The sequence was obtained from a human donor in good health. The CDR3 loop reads CASSRQGVGNTIYF. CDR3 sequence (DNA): TGTGCCAGCAGTCGACAGGGGGTCGGAAACACCATATATTTT.